The subject of this entry is one TCR beta chain. These data belong to a study of blood T cell repertoires in COVID-19. Overall study context: Samples taken during acute and convalescent COVID-19 were collected in the United States, Italy and Spain. Sample material is recorded as cDNA or gDNA derived from T cells, B-cell-depleted T cells, or PBMCs.

Methods used by the authors: From reference gene primer amplification, estimates of nucleated cell counts were derived. Using immunoSEQ multiplex PCR, the repertoire was profiled, and TCRdb retains in-frame clones only, with some absent. V, J and clone size derive from that table, while D and trimming were established from the DNA sequence. The sample carries roughly 130,000 clones, roughly 84% recorded once. This CDR3 is built from 15 residues. V was shortened by 0 bases and J by 0 bases, with 8 bases between the two germline ends. Germline V CDR1 and CDR2: LNHDA, SQIVND (reference sequence). The rearrangement joins TRBV19 to TRBJ1-2, with unresolved D. Sequencing input: peripheral blood. This sequence originates from a woman younger than 45 who had recovered from COVID-19. CDR3 bases: TGTGCCAGTAGTATAGATCTATCTGCTAACTATGGCTACACCTTC. Amino acid sequence: CASSIDLSANYGYTF.